These 29 T cell receptor beta chains share one sample of origin, sequenced in a study of somatic mutations in cytotoxic T cells in rheumatoid arthritis. Only in-frame clones appear in the TCRdb table, and some are missing; sequencing was by immunoSEQ multiplex PCR. The sample has 15,000 to 20,000 clones; about 72% are singletons. Sequenced material: CD8+ T cells sorted from blood. Receptor source: an adult with rheumatoid arthritis.

The chain uses TRBV2 and TRBJ2-5, with 8 bases aligning to TRBD1. The CDR3 contains 17 residues. The junction had 15 bases not matched to a gene; V was cut back by 8 bases and J by 1 base. Per germline, CDR1 SNHLY and CDR2 FYNNEI. CDR3 DNA: TGTGCCAGCCGAGACCGTAGCAGGGGGCTTCTCCAAGAGACCCAGTACTTC. Protein product: CASRDRSRGLLQETQYF.

The V gene is TRBV9, the J gene TRBJ2-2; 7 bases fit TRBD1. This CDR3 is 15 amino acids long. Germline values: CDR1 SGDLS, CDR2 YYNGEE. V gave up 3 bases and J gave up 0 bases; unmatched junction bases: 2. DNA for the CDR3: TGTGCCAGCAGCGGGGACAGTTCGAACACCGGGGAGCTGTTTTTT. Translating gives CASSGDSSNTGELFF.

The chain links TRBV7-3 to TRBJ2-1; 9 bases align to TRBD2. CDR3 length: 15 amino acids. In germline, CDR1 is SGHTA, CDR2 FQGTGA. After removal of 5 bases from V and 2 bases from J, the junction contained 4 bases not matched to a gene. CDR3 DNA sequence: TGTGCCAGCAGCCTTAGCGGGGGAACCTACAATGAGCAGTTCTTC. It codes for CASSLSGGTYNEQFF.

This sequence joins TRBV23-1 and TRBJ1-5, with 7 bases that match TRBD1. TRBV23-1 is designated an ORF whose function remains uncertain. V was clipped by 11 bases and J by 7 bases; unmatched bases: 17. This CDR3 comprises 15 residues. The CDR3 loop is CAYFTRDRKKQPQHF. The CDR3 region has the DNA TGCGCCTACTTTACCCGGGACAGAAAGAAACAGCCCCAGCATTTT.

V and J are TRBV7-9 and TRBJ2-7, with TRBD2 matching over 11 bases. This CDR3 spans 14 amino acids. Per germline, CDR1 SEHNR and CDR2 FQNEAQ (reference sequence). After removal of 5 bases from V and 4 bases from J, the junction contained 4 bases not matched to a gene. The CDR3 nucleotides are TGTGCCAGCAGCGGTCCTAGCGGGGGGTACGAGCAGTACTTC. It is translated as CASSGPSGGYEQYF.

A single count supports this clone. The V and J genes are TRBV7-9 and TRBJ1-5; weak D call: TRBD1 (6 bases). Germline CDR1 and CDR2: SEHNR and FQNEAQ (reference sequence). V lost 5 bases, J lost 6 bases, and 11 bases lay in between. CDR3 length: 13 residues. CDR3 sequence: CASSDGGPQPQHF. The CDR3 region has the DNA TGTGCCAGCAGCGACGGGGGGCCTCAGCCCCAGCATTTT.

V usage is TRBV6-1 and J usage is TRBJ1-2; D is ambiguous. This CDR3 region has 13 residues. Deletions cut 3 bases from V and 4 bases from J, with 9 bases between. CDR1 is MNHNS, CDR2 SASEGT, per germline. In nucleotides, the CDR3 is TGTGCCAGCAGTGATTCGGACCTCTATGGCTACACCTTC. Protein sequence: CASSDSDLYGYTF.

This chain joins TRBV19 and TRBJ1-3; D not certain. The CDR3 extends over 13 amino acids. V lost 7 bases and J 4 bases, leaving 11 bases between the germline ends. Germline CDR1 is LNHDA and CDR2 is SQIVND (reference sequence). CDR3 nucleotides: TGTGCCAGTATTGGACCGGTCGGAAACACCATATATTTT. It encodes CASIGPVGNTIYF.

Sample share makes this clone medium-sized (0.01 to 0.1%). The chain combines TRBV28 with TRBJ2-3; perhaps TRBD1 as D (5 bases). This CDR3 region has 13 residues. The germline V gene encodes CDR1 MDHEN and CDR2 SYDVKM. V was shortened by 5 bases and J by 9 bases, with 15 bases between the two germline ends. CDR3 DNA sequence: TGTGCCAGCAGTCCCTCTCGTCCAGGGACGCAGTATTTT. Its translation is CASSPSRPGTQYF.

The V and J genes are TRBV5-1 and TRBJ2-1, with a tentative D call TRBD1 (5 bases). CDR1 is SGHRS and CDR2 is YFSETQ in the germline V gene. V lost 0 bases to trimming and J lost 7 bases, with 11 bases between them. The CDR3 covers 14 residues. The CDR3 region is CASSLDQGLNEQFF. CDR3 nucleotides: TGCGCCAGCAGCTTGGATCAGGGTCTGAATGAGCAGTTCTTC.

The V call is TRBV7-8, the J call TRBJ2-2, with 13 nucleotides matching TRBD2. The ends lost 5 bases at V and 0 bases at J; junction bases unmatched: 3. The germline gives CDR1 SGHVS, CDR2 FQNEAQ. This CDR3 spans 17 amino acids. CDR3 nucleotide sequence: TGTGCCAGCAGCATACTAGCGGGGGGGACGAACACCGGGGAGCTGTTTTTT. Translation gives CASSILAGGTNTGELFF.

The chain couples TRBV19 to TRBJ2-2; the match to TRBD1 covers 8 bases. This CDR3 has 16 residues. Trimming removed 3 bases from V and 1 base from J; junction bases left unmatched: 4. Per the germline V gene, CDR1 is LNHDA and CDR2 is SQIVND (reference sequence). The CDR3 sequence: CASSMRTGRNTGELFF. CDR3 coding DNA: TGTGCCAGTAGTATGAGGACAGGGCGGAACACCGGGGAGCTGTTTTTT.

This clone was recorded once. V usage is TRBV4-1 and J usage is TRBJ2-5; 8 positions agree with TRBD2. J lost 4 bases, V lost 0 bases, and 10 bases had no gene match. The CDR3 length is 17 residues. Germline V CDR1 and CDR2: MGHRA, YSYEKL. CDR3 bases: TGCGCCAGCAGCCAAGAGCCGTCCCCGGGGGGGGGAGAGACCCAGTACTTC. This codes for CASSQEPSPGGGETQYF.

This chain links TRBV6-5 with TRBJ2-1; 8 nucleotides match TRBD2. After removal of 5 bases from V and 5 bases from J, the junction contained 8 bases not matched to a gene. The CDR3 spans 15 residues. Germline assignment: CDR1 MNHEY and CDR2 SVGAGI. The CDR3: CASSLRTSLHNEQFF. CDR3 DNA: TGTGCCAGCAGTCTACGGACTAGCCTACACAATGAGCAGTTCTTC.

This clone has more than one count but fewer than ten. The J gene is TRBJ1-4, the V gene TRBV13; D gene unclear. With 1 base removed from V and 4 bases from J, the gap between germline ends came to 10 bases. Per germline, CDR1 PRHDT and CDR2 FYEKMQ (reference sequence). There are 15 residues in the CDR3. The CDR3 reads CASSLESLGNEKLFF. The CDR3 DNA is TGTGCCAGCAGCTTAGAAAGCCTTGGTAATGAAAAACTGTTTTTT. The full variable domain, its missing parts supplied by reference TRBV13 and TRBJ1-4, is AAGVIQSPRHLIKEKRETATLKCYPIPRHDTVYWYQQGPGQDPQFLISFYEKMQSDKGSIPDRFSAQQFSDYHSELNMSSLELGDSALYFCASSLESLGNEKLFFGSGTQLSVL.

This clone appeared a few times. The chain has TRBV4-2 and TRBJ2-2; D is possibly TRBD2 (5 bases). The germline V gene encodes CDR1 LGHNA and CDR2 YNFKEQ. V was shortened by 0 bases and J by 3 bases, with 17 bases between the two germline ends. The CDR3 is made up of 18 amino acids. The CDR3 protein is CASSQDVWSPGDTGELFF. The CDR3 DNA follows: TGTGCCAGCAGCCAAGATGTGTGGTCCCCCGGGGACACCGGGGAGCTGTTTTTT.

V and J are TRBV7-6 and TRBJ1-6; 7 bases match TRBD1. Germline CDR1 SGHVS, CDR2 FNYEAQ. The CDR3 contains 18 residues. The V gene end was trimmed by 5 bases and the J gene end by 8 bases; junction bases not matched to a gene: 18. The CDR3 DNA reads as TGTGCCAGCAGCCTAAACATTCACGGGGGGGACAGAGATTCACCCCTCCACTTT. Protein sequence: CASSLNIHGGDRDSPLHF.

The chain has TRBV18 and TRBJ1-6, with 9 bases that match TRBD1. Losses at the gene ends were 3 bases for V and 0 bases for J; bases not matched to a gene: 6. The CDR3 is made up of 18 amino acids. Germline V gene lookup returns CDR1 KGHSH and CDR2 LQKENI. The CDR3 region is CASSPGQGWSSYNSPLHF. The CDR3 nucleotides read TGTGCCAGCTCACCGGGACAGGGCTGGAGCTCCTATAATTCACCCCTCCACTTT.

The chain uses TRBV4-1 and TRBJ2-7, with 9 bases fitting TRBD1. The CDR3 has 15 amino acids. Trimming removed 4 bases from V and 1 base from J; junction bases left unmatched: 5. Per germline, CDR1 MGHRA and CDR2 YSYEKL. The CDR3 protein is CASSPGGTGSYEQYF. In nucleotides, the CDR3 is TGCGCCAGCAGCCCCGGGGGGACAGGGTCCTACGAGCAGTACTTC.

V is TRBV28 and J is TRBJ2-2, with D possibly TRBD2 on 7 matching bases. The CDR3 totals 18 residues. CDR1 is MDHEN, CDR2 SYDVKM, per germline. V lost 3 bases to trimming and J lost 0 bases, with 17 bases between them. The CDR3 DNA sequence: TGTGCCAGCAGTTTTCCCCTGGGGGCGGGGGCGAACACCGGGGAGCTGTTTTTT. This sequence encodes CASSFPLGAGANTGELFF.

This chain connects TRBV10-3 to TRBJ2-5; 7 bases fit TRBD2. V trimming: 0 bases; J trimming: 5 bases; junction bases outside the gene matches: 6. The germline CDR1 and CDR2 sequences are ENHRY and SYGVKD. The length of the CDR3 is 15 residues. The CDR3 nucleotides are TGTGCCATCAGTGAGTCAGGGCTAGCGGTTGAGACCCAGTACTTC. Its protein product is CAISESGLAVETQYF.

This clone was counted once. DNA for the CDR3: TGTGCCAGCAGCTTAGGCGGATACAATGAGCAGTTCTTC. Its protein product is CASSLGGYNEQFF. The V gene is TRBV11-2, the J gene TRBJ2-1; unclear D gene. Deletions cut 1 base from V and 4 bases from J, with 5 bases between. This CDR3 region has 13 residues. CDR1 is SGHAT and CDR2 is FQNNGV in the germline V gene.

V usage is TRBV9 and J usage is TRBJ1-2; the match to TRBD1 covers 7 bases. The CDR3 totals 14 residues. The trim removed 0 bases at V and 7 bases at J, leaving 6 bases unmatched. CDR1 is SGDLS and CDR2 is YYNGEE in the germline V gene. Here the CDR3 DNA reads TGTGCCAGCAGCGTAGAGCACAGGGGAGGTGGCTACACCTTC. Its translation is CASSVEHRGGGYTF.

This clone ranks as medium-sized. The V call is TRBV7-9, the J call TRBJ1-1, with D hard to call. There are 11 residues in the CDR3. The V end lost 1 base, the J end lost 11 bases, and 8 bases lay between the germline ends. Per germline, CDR1 SEHNR and CDR2 FQNEAQ (reference sequence). CDR3 nucleotide sequence: TGTGCCAGCAGCTTAGGGGAGCGGGCTTTCTTT. Translation: CASSLGERAFF.

The chain combines TRBV6-5 with TRBJ2-7; 8 bases are a match to TRBD2. V lost 0 bases to trimming and J lost 4 bases; unmatched junction nucleotides: 5. CDR3 length equals 15 residues. Per the germline V gene, CDR1 is MNHEY and CDR2 is SVGAGI. CDR3 nucleotides: TGTGCCAGCAGTTACTCGACGGGGGGGGAGTACGAGCAGTACGTC. The encoded protein is CASSYSTGGEYEQYV.

The chain is built from TRBV2 and TRBJ1-1, with 12 nucleotides matching TRBD1. Germline V gene data show CDR1 as SNHLY and CDR2 as FYNNEI. V gave up 6 bases and J gave up 1 base; unmatched junction bases: 3. CDR3 size: 15 residues. DNA for the CDR3: TGTGCCAGCAGGGGACAGGGGGCAAGGAACACTGAAGCTTTCTTT. This sequence encodes CASRGQGARNTEAFF.

This chain connects TRBV6-1 to TRBJ2-1; possibly TRBD1 or TRBD2 for D (5 bases each). The V and J ends lost 4 bases and 4 bases respectively, with 17 bases between them. The CDR3 runs 16 residues. Germline V lookup: CDR1 MNHNS, CDR2 SASEGT. CDR3 DNA sequence: TGTGCCAGCAGTGGATGGGACCCAGAGAAATACAATGAGCAGTTCTTC. This encodes CASSGWDPEKYNEQFF.

The V gene is TRBV6-5, the J gene TRBJ2-1; 7 nucleotides line up with TRBD1. Per the germline V gene, CDR1 is MNHEY and CDR2 is SVGAGI. Losses at the gene ends were 0 bases for V and 0 bases for J; bases not matched to a gene: 2. The CDR3 runs to 16 residues. CDR3 DNA: TGTGCCAGCAGTTACTCTGCAGGGGGCTCCTACAATGAGCAGTTCTTC. Its protein is CASSYSAGGSYNEQFF.

The chain joins TRBV5-8 to TRBJ2-5; D possibly matches TRBD1 or TRBD2 (5 bases each). The CDR3 contains 16 residues. V lost 2 bases to trimming and J lost 5 bases, with 19 bases between them. Germline V gene sequence: CDR1 SGHTS, CDR2 YDEGEE. The CDR3: CASSFPWGSIGETQYF. The DNA for the CDR3 is TGTGCCAGCAGCTTTCCCTGGGGGAGTATCGGGGAGACCCAGTACTTC.